This T cell receptor beta chain was obtained from a study of blood T cell repertoires in COVID-19 (dated by TCRdb to about 2020). Study-level background: Samples covering the acute and convalescent phases of COVID-19 were provided by collaborators in the United States, Italy and Spain. Subjects who had been exposed to COVID-19, were actively infected with it, or had recovered from it provided the deeply sampled blood TCRbeta repertoires that made up the dataset. Sample metadata almost always included a de-identified subject ID, COVID-19 status, age in years and sex. The samples were drawn from two sources: the first 160 participants of the ongoing ImmuneRACE study, and 1,000 to 1,500 subjects contributed by 6 global collaborators. The material from the prospective study consisted of cDNA or gDNA derived from T cells, B-cell-depleted T cells, or PBMCs. The repertoires were released in a freely available public database meant as a resource for research on the immune response to SARS-CoV-2. Where available, HLA class I and class II types were obtained from metadata supplied by the sample provider rather than from assay-based typing. General study outcomes and caveats: How much clinical and demographic metadata was included differed by source and by participant, and the metadata was provided uncurated.

As concerns this clone: The antigen this receptor binds is unknown. Per-base quality was not reported, and no clone a single base away is much larger than it.

TCRbeta CDR3 regions were amplified from genomic DNA by means of the immunoSEQ Assay, a bias-controlled multiplex PCR. The authors processed their data as follows. Within the assay, amplification of reference gene primers was used to estimate how many nucleated cells each sample contained. To quantify the absolute abundance of each unique TCRbeta CDR3 rearrangement, sequence reads were collapsed and filtered. For each sample, productive Simpson clonality was calculated as the square root of Simpson's diversity index over productive rearrangements. Imported from immuneACCESS, the table was reduced by TCRdb to in-frame sequences with V and J called. These copies leave out some clones; in studies compared against another copy, an unresolved V gene accounts for under half, and the cause of the remainder is not known. V and J calls plus clone size are reproduced from that table; the DNA served to infer D and trimming. The sample data list 130,000 to 150,000 clones, and roughly 79% of these were observed just once. The ten largest clones represent less than 2.5% of the sample.

Collaborating institutions collected whole blood in K2EDTA tubes following their own protocols. For TCRbeta analysis, collaborator samples were shipped as frozen whole blood, as isolated PBMCs, or as DNA extracted from either sample type. The V end gives up 3 bases and the J end 4 bases, leaving 5 bases in the junction not matched to a gene. The CDR3 runs 16 residues from the cysteine to the phenylalanine. Of all the DNA, just the CDR3 is kept, 48 bases in frame from base 1. CDR1 and CDR2, per the germline V gene, are LGHNA and YNFKEQ. The sample was peripheral blood. The sequence links TRBV4-2 to TRBJ2-3, with 12 bases matching TRBD2. The clonotype originates from an older woman with acute or convalescent COVID-19. The CDR3 reads CASSHRLAGVSDTQYF. The nucleotide sequence is given as TGTGCCAGCAGCCACAGACTAGCGGGAGTCTCAGATACGCAGTATTTT.